A selection of T cell receptor beta chains follows, all from one sample in a study of blood T cell repertoires in COVID-19. Here immunoSEQ multiplex PCR was the method, and the copy in TCRdb shows in-frame clones only, minus some. The sample holds 180,000 or so clones, roughly 79% seen once. Sequenced sample: peripheral blood. The receptor set was obtained from a woman between 35 and 50 years old with COVID-19, enrolled during active disease. CDR3s include the opening cysteine and the closing phenylalanine or tryptophan. Fields, in order: J gene, V gene, D gene, clone size, CDR3 protein, CDR3 DNA. A D gene is named only where the DNA matches it firmly. Where a row states a size, it is once, few, many or the class of an expanded clone; other rows omit it.

>TRBJ2-1|TRBV14|.|.
CASSQVADYFSYNEQFF
TGTGCCAGCAGCCAAGTAGCGGATTATTTTAGCTACAATGAGCAGTTCTTC
>TRBJ2-5|TRBV28|TRBD1|.
CASSPPNRGETQYF
TGTGCCAGCAGTCCGCCCAACAGGGGCGAGACCCAGTACTTC
>TRBJ2-2|TRBV27|TRBD1|.
CASSLARGTGELFF
TGTGCCAGCAGTTTAGCCAGGGGGACCGGGGAGCTGTTTTTT
>TRBJ2-3|TRBV2|.|.
CASQNVLLDTQYF
TGTGCCAGCCAGAACGTTCTTTTGGATACGCAGTATTTT
>TRBJ2-5|TRBV3-1/TRBV3-2|TRBD2|.
CASSPTSTQETQYF
TGTGCCAGCAGCCCGACTAGCACCCAAGAGACCCAGTACTTC
>TRBJ2-1|TRBV5-6|.|few
CASRMTPSVVEQFF
TGTGCCAGCAGAATGACTCCCTCGGTAGTTGAGCAGTTCTTC
>TRBJ2-2|TRBV3-1/TRBV3-2|TRBD1|.
CASSQGTGNTGELFF
TGTGCCAGCAGCCAGGGGACAGGGAACACCGGGGAGCTGTTTTTT
>TRBJ1-5|TRBV6-2/TRBV6-3|.|.
CASSYGASGQHF
TGTGCCAGCAGTTACGGGGCGAGTGGTCAGCATTTT
>TRBJ2-5|TRBV24-1|TRBD1|.
CATSDSGQSQETQYF
TGTGCCACCAGTGACTCGGGACAGTCCCAAGAGACCCAGTACTTC
>TRBJ2-5|TRBV2|.|.
CASIRGWEETQYF
TGTGCCAGCATCCGAGGGTGGGAGGAGACCCAGTACTTC
>TRBJ1-1|TRBV19|.|once
CASSMARMNTEAFF
TGTGCCAGTAGTATGGCTCGCATGAACACTGAAGCTTTCTTT
>TRBJ1-2|TRBV11-1|.|.
CASSLAGTTNYGYTF
TGTGCCAGCAGCCTTGCCGGGACAACTAACTATGGCTACACCTTC
>TRBJ2-3|TRBV28|.|.
CASLGALVDTQYF
TGTGCCAGCTTGGGGGCATTAGTGGATACGCAGTATTTT
>TRBJ2-7|TRBV30|.|once
CAWSVGGGTYEQYF
TGTGCCTGGAGTGTGGGGGGAGGAACCTACGAGCAGTACTTC
>TRBJ1-2|TRBV30|TRBD1|.
CAWRITGGASDGYTF
TGTGCCTGGAGGATAACAGGGGGAGCTTCGGATGGCTACACCTTC
>TRBJ2-2|TRBV19|.|.
CASSPLRSQGNTGELFF
TGTGCCAGTAGTCCCCTACGTTCACAGGGGAACACCGGGGAGCTGTTTTTT
>TRBJ1-2|TRBV11-2|TRBD1|.
CASSSWDRRAYGYTF
TGTGCCAGCAGCTCCTGGGACAGGAGGGCCTATGGCTACACCTTC
>TRBJ2-2|TRBV11-1|.|.
CASSLRVTGSGELFF
TGTGCCAGCAGCTTACGTGTGACAGGATCCGGGGAGCTGTTTTTT
>TRBJ2-3|TRBV6-7|.|.
CASNQRTETSLDTQYF
TGTGCCAGCAATCAAAGAACCGAGACTTCACTAGATACGCAGTATTTT
>TRBJ1-1|TRBV7-8|.|few
CASSLADRRGTEAFF
TGTGCCAGCAGCTTAGCGGACAGAAGGGGGACTGAAGCTTTCTTT
>TRBJ1-1|TRBV27|.|.
CASSLGQGNTEAFF
TGTGCCAGCAGTTTAGGGCAGGGGAACACTGAAGCTTTCTTT
>TRBJ2-5|TRBV5-3|.|.
CARSLRGNPPETQYF
TGTGCCAGAAGCTTGAGGGGGAATCCCCCAGAGACCCAGTACTTC
>TRBJ2-3|TRBV9|TRBD2|.
CASSTRLAGGSTDTQYF
TGTGCCAGCAGCACCCGACTAGCGGGAGGGAGCACAGATACGCAGTATTTT
>TRBJ1-4|TRBV29-1|.|.
CSVEKGADEKLFF
TGCAGCGTTGAAAAAGGAGCAGATGAAAAACTGTTTTTT
>TRBJ2-5|TRBV7-6|.|.
CASSPATAQETQYF
TGTGCCAGCAGCCCAGCAACAGCCCAAGAGACCCAGTACTTC
>TRBJ1-2|TRBV2|.|.
CASSDSRTYGYTF
TGTGCCAGCAGTGACTCGCGGACTTATGGCTACACCTTC
>TRBJ1-1|TRBV9|.|.
CASSSRVTNTEAFF
TGTGCCAGCAGCAGCCGGGTTACGAACACTGAAGCTTTCTTT
>TRBJ2-5|TRBV5-4|.|.
CASSLARRERETQYF
TGTGCCAGCAGCTTGGCCCGGAGGGAGAGAGAGACCCAGTACTTC
>TRBJ2-5|TRBV5-1|.|.
CASSRRDLKETQYF
TGCGCCAGCAGCAGGCGGGACCTCAAGGAGACCCAGTACTTC
>TRBJ2-1|TRBV10-3|.|once
CAISASLSYNEQFF
TGTGCCATCAGTGCCAGTCTCTCCTACAATGAGCAGTTCTTC